A selection of T cell receptor beta chains follows, all from one sample in a study of post-analysis software for immune sequencing data. From the PCR reads, TCRdb called clonotypes with MiXCR, one entry per CDR3 protein. Of roughly 870,000 distinct CDR3 sequences listed, roughly 50% are singletons. Sequenced sample: blood. These receptors were collected from a girl aged 10 to 17 with multiple sclerosis. The CDR3 runs from the conserved cysteine through the conserved F or W. Each record gives: D gene, J gene, V gene, clone size, CDR3 DNA, CDR3 protein. A D gene is named only where the DNA matches it firmly. Some rows mark clone size as missing; the rest say once, few, many or name a class of expanded clone.

>TRBD1|TRBJ1-2|TRBV7-9|NA
TGTGCCAGCAGCTTAGGCGTCAGGACGGCGGGCAGGGGGCACTATGGCTACACCTTC
CASSLGVRTAGRGHYGYTF
>NA|TRBJ2-4|TRBV29-1|NA
TGCAGCGTTGACCCACCCTTGGGAGAAGATTACAATGAGCAGTACTTC
CSVDPPLGEDYNEQYF
>TRBD2|TRBJ2-3|TRBV2|NA
TGTGCCAGCACCACTCTAGCGGGAGGGGATACGCAGTATTTT
CASTTLAGGDTQYF
>NA|TRBJ2-3|TRBV2|NA
TGTGCCAGCAGTGAAGACCAGGGTGATACGCAGTATTTT
CASSEDQGDTQYF
>NA|TRBJ2-2|TRBV29-1|once
TGCAGCGTTGACCTGGGGCGGACGAACACCGGGGAGCTGTTTTTT
CSVDLGRTNTGELFF
>NA|TRBJ2-4|TRBV3-1|NA
TGTGCCAGCAGCCCATCGAGTGGACTACTCGCCAAAAACATTCAGTACTTC
CASSPSSGLLAKNIQYF
>NA|TRBJ2-3|TRBV9|NA
TGTGCCAGCAGCGTAAGCCACCGGACAGATACGCAGTATTTT
CASSVSHRTDTQYF
>TRBD1|TRBJ1-5|TRBV19|NA
TGTGCCAGTAGTACCCGCCTGGGGACAGATGATAGCAATCAGCCCCAGCATTTT
CASSTRLGTDDSNQPQHF
>NA|TRBJ2-7|TRBV24-1|NA
TGTGCCACCAGTGGTGAGCAGTTTGATCCCCGGTTCTACGAGCAGTACTTC
CATSGEQFDPRFYEQYF
>NA|TRBJ1-5|TRBV28|NA
TGTGCCAGCAGGTCAACGTATAGCAATCAGCCCCAGCATTTT
CASRSTYSNQPQHF
>NA|TRBJ2-1|TRBV5-1|few
TGCGCCAGCAGCGTGTCGGGTCTGGAGTTCTTC
CASSVSGLEFF
>TRBD2|TRBJ2-7|TRBV7-9|NA
TGTGCCAGCAGCTTTGGGTTAAGCGGGAGCTCCTACGAGCAGTACTTC
CASSFGLSGSSYEQYF
>TRBD1|TRBJ2-7|TRBV5-1|few
TGCGCCAGCAGCTCGGTGCCGGGACAGCGCTACGAGCAGTACTTC
CASSSVPGQRYEQYF
>TRBD2|TRBJ2-7|TRBV12-3/TRBV12-4|once
TGTGCCAGCAGTTTCCTGGGCAGCGGGAGGACCCTATTCTATGAGCAGTACTTC
CASSFLGSGRTLFYEQYF
>NA|TRBJ1-2|TRBV29-1|few
TGCAGCGTTGAACCCAGGGAGGGGCGCTGGCTTGGCTACACCTTC
CSVEPREGRWLGYTF
>NA|TRBJ2-1|TRBV24-1|NA
TGTGCCACCAGTTCCGGAGAATTGGGTGTCAGCGAGCAGTTCTTC
CATSSGELGVSEQFF
>TRBD2|TRBJ2-5|TRBV13|NA
TGTGCCAGCAACCGGAGAGGAGCGGGAGCGGGAGAGACCCAGTACTTC
CASNRRGAGAGETQYF
>TRBD1|TRBJ2-6|TRBV5-1|NA
TGCGCCAGCAGCGGGACAGGGACTGGGACCAACGTCCGGACTTTC
CASSGTGTGTNVRTF
>NA|TRBJ2-5|TRBV29-1|NA
TGCAGCGTTCGCCAAACGTTCCAAGAGACCCAGTACTTC
CSVRQTFQETQYF
>NA|TRBJ1-1|TRBV5-6|NA
TGTGCCAGCAGCTCGTACAGGGATGTGGCATCTAAAGCTTTCTTT
CASSSYRDVASKAFF
>NA|TRBJ1-1|TRBV5-1|many
TGCGCCAGCAGCTTGGTGGTGAACACTGAAGCTTTCTTT
CASSLVVNTEAFF
>TRBD2|TRBJ2-1|TRBV7-9|NA
TGTGCCAGCAGCTTTTCTAGCGGGACTTACAATGAGCAGTTCTTC
CASSFSSGTYNEQFF
>NA|TRBJ2-1|TRBV2|few
TGTGCCAGCAGTGTTGGAGGGAACAATGAGCAGTTCTTC
CASSVGGNNEQFF
>TRBD2|TRBJ2-7|TRBV29-1|NA
TGCAGCGTGGGGGGGACGGTGGCCGCCTCCTACGAGCAGTACTTC
CSVGGTVAASYEQYF
>TRBD1|TRBJ2-7|TRBV2|NA
TGTGCCAGCAAAAGGACAGGGGTCTACGAGCAGTACTTC
CASKRTGVYEQYF
>NA|TRBJ2-5|TRBV4-1|NA
TGCGCCAGCAGCCGAGTGACGGGACAAGAGACCCAGTACTTC
CASSRVTGQETQYF
>NA|TRBJ2-5|TRBV7-9|NA
TGTGCCAGCAGCCCAATAAATTCAGGGGAAGAGACCCAGTACTTC
CASSPINSGEETQYF
>NA|TRBJ1-1|TRBV15|NA
TGTGCCACCAGCAGAGATCCCCCCACAGCCAACACTGAAGCTTTCTTT
CATSRDPPTANTEAFF